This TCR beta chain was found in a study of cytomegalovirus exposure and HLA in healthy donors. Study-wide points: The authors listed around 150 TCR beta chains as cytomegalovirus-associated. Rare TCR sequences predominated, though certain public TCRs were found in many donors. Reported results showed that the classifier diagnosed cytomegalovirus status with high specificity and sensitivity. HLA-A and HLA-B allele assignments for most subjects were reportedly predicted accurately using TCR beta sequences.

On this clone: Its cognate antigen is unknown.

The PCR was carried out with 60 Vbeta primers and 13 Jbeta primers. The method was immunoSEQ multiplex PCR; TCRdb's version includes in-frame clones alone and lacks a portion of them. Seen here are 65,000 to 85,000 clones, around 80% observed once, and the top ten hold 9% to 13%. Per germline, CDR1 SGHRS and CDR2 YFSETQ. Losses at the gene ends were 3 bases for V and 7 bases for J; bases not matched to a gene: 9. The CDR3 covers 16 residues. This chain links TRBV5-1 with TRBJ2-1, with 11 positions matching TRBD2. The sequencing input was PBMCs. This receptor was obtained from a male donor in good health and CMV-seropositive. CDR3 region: CASSWGTSGMGNEQFF. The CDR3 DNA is TGCGCCAGCAGCTGGGGGACTAGCGGCATGGGGAATGAGCAGTTCTTC.